Below are 8 T cell receptor beta chains sequenced from a single sample in a study of vaccination effects on CD4 cells after COVID-19 (dated by TCRdb to between 2021 and 2024). Libraries were prepared through the immunoSEQ multiplex PCR assay. Sourced from immuneACCESS, this table was stored by TCRdb with only in-frame sequences that have V and J called. A share of the clones is absent; for the studies checked, an unresolved V gene accounts for under half, and the remainder has no known explanation. The sample data list about 76,000 clones, and around 77% of these were observed just once. Roughly 1.9% of the sample goes to the ten largest clones. After 10 to 11 days of culture, CD4+ T cells were isolated with the EasySep CD4+ T cell isolation kit. For these receptors, no antigen is known. This sample comprised CD4+ T cells from PBMCs cultured without peptide, obtained before COVID-19 vaccination. The receptor set was obtained from a human donor who received a COVID-19 vaccine.

The chain uses TRBV5-1 and TRBJ1-5; D remains unclear. The CDR3 is made up of 14 amino acids. The V end was cut by 2 bases, the J end by 2 bases, with 8 bases between. Looked up from germline, CDR1 is SGHRS and CDR2 is YFSETQ. CDR3 in amino acids: CASSLGSGNQPQHF. DNA for the CDR3: TGCGCCAGCAGCTTAGGATCGGGCAATCAGCCCCAGCATTTT.

There are a few counts of this clone. The chain joins TRBV30 to TRBJ1-4, with D perhaps matching TRBD1 (6 bases). The CDR3 consists of 12 residues. V lost 5 bases to trimming and J lost 7 bases, with 11 bases between them. Germline V gene data show CDR1 as GTSNPN and CDR2 as SVGIG (reference sequence). The CDR3, as DNA: TGTGCCTGGGACAGGCCAGGTGAAAAACTGTTTTTT. Protein: CAWDRPGEKLFF.

The gene calls are TRBV7-7 and TRBJ2-5; 8 nucleotides line up with TRBD2. This CDR3 is 15 amino acids long. The germline gives CDR1 SSHAT, CDR2 FNYEAQ (reference sequence). Losses at the gene ends were 4 bases for V and 3 bases for J; bases not matched to a gene: 7. The CDR3 here is CASSSRKAGEETQYF. For the CDR3, the DNA is TGTGCCAGCAGCTCGAGAAAAGCGGGAGAAGAGACCCAGTACTTC. Based on the CDR3 plus reference TRBV7-7 and TRBJ2-5, the full variable domain is GAGVSQSPRYKVTKRGQDVTLRCDPISSHATLYWYQQALGQGPEFLTYFNYEAQPDKSGLPSDRFSAERPEGSISTLTIQRTEQRDSAMYRCASSSRKAGEETQYFGPGTRLLVL.

This clone was seen just once. The chain uses TRBV7-3 and TRBJ2-2; D may be TRBD1 or TRBD2 (5 bases each). Trimming cost V 10 bases and J 0 bases, with 12 bases left between them. The CDR3 is 14 amino acids. Germline V CDR1 and CDR2: SGHTA, FQGTGA. The CDR3 DNA sequence: TGTGCCACAACCCCGGGACCGAACACCGGGGAGCTGTTTTTT. Encoded protein: CATTPGPNTGELFF.

This clone was observed once. The V and J genes are TRBV4-1 and TRBJ1-5, with 7 nucleotides matching TRBD1. V lost 4 bases to trimming and J lost 2 bases; unmatched junction nucleotides: 2. Germline V gene data show CDR1 as MGHRA and CDR2 as YSYEKL. CDR3 length: 14 residues. CDR3 sequence (DNA): TGCGCCAGCAGCCCTGGACAGGGCAATCAGCCCCAGCATTTT. Translated: CASSPGQGNQPQHF.

The chain joins TRBV18 to TRBJ2-3; no reliable D call. Germline lookup yields CDR1 KGHSH and CDR2 LQKENI. The CDR3 runs to 13 residues. The V and J ends lost 5 bases and 0 bases respectively, with 6 bases between them. This CDR3 is CASSASSTDTQYF. CDR3 DNA sequence: TGTGCCAGCTCAGCATCTAGCACAGATACGCAGTATTTT.

The chain joins TRBV5-1 to TRBJ1-1, with D possibly being TRBD1 (5 bases). Germline CDR1 and CDR2: SGHRS and YFSETQ. The V end was cut by 4 bases, the J end by 3 bases, with 16 bases between. This CDR3 contains 15 residues. The CDR3 coding sequence is TGCGCCAGCAGCGCAGGGTCATCTGCAGACACTGAAGCTTTCTTT. Translating gives CASSAGSSADTEAFF.

The chain recombines TRBV18 with TRBJ1-1; 12 bases align to TRBD1. Germline CDR1 KGHSH, CDR2 LQKENI. V trimming: 6 bases; J trimming: 5 bases; junction bases outside the gene matches: 4. This CDR3 is built from 14 residues. Here the CDR3 reads CASSPGQGATEAFF. In DNA, the CDR3 is TGTGCCAGCTCTCCGGGACAGGGGGCGACTGAAGCTTTCTTT. Combining the CDR3 with reference TRBV18 and TRBJ1-1 gives the whole variable domain NAGVMQNPRHLVRRRGQEARLRCSPMKGHSHVYWYRQLPEEGLKFMVYLQKENIIDESGMPKERFSAEFPKEGPSILRIQQVVRGDSAAYFCASSPGQGATEAFFGQGTRLTVV.